This T cell receptor beta chain originates from a study of response to subunit inactivated influenza vaccine. TCRdb re-analysed the RT-PCR reads in MiXCR, keeping a single row per CDR3 protein. This sample has about 480,000 distinct CDR3 sequences, with 10% to 15% found just once. The sample holds many counts of this clonotype. This CDR3 region has 16 residues. Per the germline V gene, CDR1 is LGHNA and CDR2 is YNFKEQ. Deletions cut 0 bases from V and 5 bases from J, with 14 bases between. This clonotype was obtained from a man between 45 and 60 years old who received an inactivated influenza vaccine. The sample was PBMCs from blood, taken roughly 46 days after vaccination. The chain has TRBV4-2 and TRBJ1-5; D might be TRBD1 (5 bases). CDR3 sequence (DNA): TGTGCCAGCAGCCAAGACGGGGGAACGGGGTATCAGCCCCAGCATTTT. Translating it yields CASSQDGGTGYQPQHF.